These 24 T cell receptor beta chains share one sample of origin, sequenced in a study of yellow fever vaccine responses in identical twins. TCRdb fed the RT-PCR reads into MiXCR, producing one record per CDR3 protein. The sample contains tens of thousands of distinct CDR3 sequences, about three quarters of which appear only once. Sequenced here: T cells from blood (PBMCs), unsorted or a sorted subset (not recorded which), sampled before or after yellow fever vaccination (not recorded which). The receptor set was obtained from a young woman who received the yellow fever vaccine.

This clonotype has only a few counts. The DNA of the CDR3 is TGCAGCGTTATATCGGGGGGCCCCAATGAGCAGTTCTTC. Translating gives CSVISGGPNEQFF. The V call is TRBV29-1, the J call TRBJ2-1; possible D gene TRBD2, 7 bases. Trimming pared 5 bases from V and 6 bases from J, leaving 14 bases between. CDR1 is SQVTM, CDR2 ANQGSEA, per germline. This CDR3 has 13 residues.

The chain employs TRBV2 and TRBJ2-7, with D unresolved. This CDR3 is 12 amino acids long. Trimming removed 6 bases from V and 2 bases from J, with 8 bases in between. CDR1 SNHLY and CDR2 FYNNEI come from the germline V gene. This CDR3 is CASSPGTYEQYF. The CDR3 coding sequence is TGTGCCAGCAGCCCCGGCACCTACGAGCAGTACTTC.

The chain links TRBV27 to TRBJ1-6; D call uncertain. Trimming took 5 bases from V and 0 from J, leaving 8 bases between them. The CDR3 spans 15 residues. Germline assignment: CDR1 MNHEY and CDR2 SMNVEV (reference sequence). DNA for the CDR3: TGTGCCAGCAGTCTCCTGGGCTCCTATAATTCACCCCTCCACTTT. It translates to CASSLLGSYNSPLHF.

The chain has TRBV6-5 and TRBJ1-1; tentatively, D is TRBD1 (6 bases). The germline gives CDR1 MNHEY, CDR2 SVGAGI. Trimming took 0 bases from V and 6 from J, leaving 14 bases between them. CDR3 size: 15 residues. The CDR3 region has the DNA TGTGCCAGCAGTTACTCTCCCACGGGGGCAGCTGAAGCTTTCTTT. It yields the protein CASSYSPTGAAEAFF.

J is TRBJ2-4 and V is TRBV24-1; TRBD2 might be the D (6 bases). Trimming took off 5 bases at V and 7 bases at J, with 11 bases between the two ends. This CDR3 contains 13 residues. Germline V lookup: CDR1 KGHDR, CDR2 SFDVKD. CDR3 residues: CATSGDGGNIQYF. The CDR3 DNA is TGTGCCACCAGTGGTGATGGGGGGAACATTCAGTACTTC.

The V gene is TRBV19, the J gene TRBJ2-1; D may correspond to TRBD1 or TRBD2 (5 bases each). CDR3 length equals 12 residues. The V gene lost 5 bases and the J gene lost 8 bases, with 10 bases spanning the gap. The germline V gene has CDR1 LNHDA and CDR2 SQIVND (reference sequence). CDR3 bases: TGTGCCAGTAGTTTTGGGGGTCATGAGCAGTTCTTC. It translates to CASSFGGHEQFF.

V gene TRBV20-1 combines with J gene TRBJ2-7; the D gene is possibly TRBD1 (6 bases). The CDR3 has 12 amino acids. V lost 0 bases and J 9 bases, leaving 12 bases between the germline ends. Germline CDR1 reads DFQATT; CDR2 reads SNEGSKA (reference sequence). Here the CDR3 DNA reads TGCAGTGCTAGAGACGGACAGAAGTGGCAGTACGTC. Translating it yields CSARDGQKWQYV.

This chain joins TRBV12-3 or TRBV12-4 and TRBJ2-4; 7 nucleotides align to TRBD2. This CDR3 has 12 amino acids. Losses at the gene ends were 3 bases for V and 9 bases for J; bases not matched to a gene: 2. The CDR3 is CASSFGGGIQYF. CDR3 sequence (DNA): TGTGCCAGCAGTTTTGGGGGGGGCATTCAGTACTTC.

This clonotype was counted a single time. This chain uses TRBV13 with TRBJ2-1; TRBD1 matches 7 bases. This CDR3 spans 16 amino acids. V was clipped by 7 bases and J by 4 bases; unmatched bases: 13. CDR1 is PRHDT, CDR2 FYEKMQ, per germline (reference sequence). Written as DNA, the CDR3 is TGTGCCAGCAACCCACCTACAGGGGATTTTTACAATGAGCAGTTCTTC. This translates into CASNPPTGDFYNEQFF.

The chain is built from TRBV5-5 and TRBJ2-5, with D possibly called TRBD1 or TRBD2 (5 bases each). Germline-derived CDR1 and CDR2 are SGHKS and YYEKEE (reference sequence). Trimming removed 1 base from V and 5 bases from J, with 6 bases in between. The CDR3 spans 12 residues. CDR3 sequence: CASSLWGETQYF. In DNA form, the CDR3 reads TGTGCCAGCAGCTTGTGGGGGGAGACCCAGTACTTC.

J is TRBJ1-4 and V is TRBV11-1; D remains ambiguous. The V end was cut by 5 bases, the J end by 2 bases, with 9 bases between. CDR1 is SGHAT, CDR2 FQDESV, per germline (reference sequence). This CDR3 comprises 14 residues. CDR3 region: CASSQTETNEKLFF. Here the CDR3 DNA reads TGTGCCAGCAGCCAGACGGAGACTAATGAAAAACTGTTTTTT.

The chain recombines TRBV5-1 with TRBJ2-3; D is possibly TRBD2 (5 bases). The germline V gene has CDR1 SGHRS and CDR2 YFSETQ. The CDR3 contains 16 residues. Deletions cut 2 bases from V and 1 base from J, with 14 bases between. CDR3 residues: CASSFGNSEGTDTQYF. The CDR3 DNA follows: TGCGCCAGCAGCTTTGGAAATAGCGAGGGCACAGATACGCAGTATTTT.

CDR3 DNA: TGCGCCAGCAGCCAAGATCTTCAGCGGGGGGTCCCAGATACGCAGTATTTT. Its translation is CASSQDLQRGVPDTQYF. The rearrangement uses TRBV4-3 and TRBJ2-3; 9 nucleotides line up with TRBD2. Germline V lookup: CDR1 LGHNA, CDR2 YSLEER. V lost 0 bases, J lost 4 bases, and 8 bases stayed unmatched. CDR3 length equals 17 residues.

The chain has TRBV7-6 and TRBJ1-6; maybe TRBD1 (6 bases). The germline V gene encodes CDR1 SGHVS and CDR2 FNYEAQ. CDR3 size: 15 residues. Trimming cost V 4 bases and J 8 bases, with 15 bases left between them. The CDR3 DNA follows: TGTGCCAGCAGCTCGACCGGGACACCAGATTCACCCCTCCACTTT. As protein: CASSSTGTPDSPLHF.

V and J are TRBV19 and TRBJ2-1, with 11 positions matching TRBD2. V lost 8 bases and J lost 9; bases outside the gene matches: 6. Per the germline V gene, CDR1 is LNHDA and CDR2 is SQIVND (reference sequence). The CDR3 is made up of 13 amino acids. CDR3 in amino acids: CASLRLAGGEQFF. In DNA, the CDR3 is TGTGCCAGTCTGAGGCTAGCGGGAGGTGAGCAGTTCTTC.

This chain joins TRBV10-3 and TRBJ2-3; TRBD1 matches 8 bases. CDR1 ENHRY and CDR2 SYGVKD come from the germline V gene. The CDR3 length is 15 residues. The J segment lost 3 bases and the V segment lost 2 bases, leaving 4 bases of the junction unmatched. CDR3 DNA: TGTGCCATCAGTGAGGCAGGGGGCTTGACAGATACGCAGTATTTT. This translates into CAISEAGGLTDTQYF.

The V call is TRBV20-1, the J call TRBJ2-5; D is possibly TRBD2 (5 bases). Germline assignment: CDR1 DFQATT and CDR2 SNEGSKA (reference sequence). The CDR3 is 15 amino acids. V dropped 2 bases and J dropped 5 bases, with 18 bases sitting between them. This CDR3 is CSARTSLSRAETQYF. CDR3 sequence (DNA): TGCAGTGCTAGAACCTCCCTTTCGAGGGCGGAGACCCAGTACTTC.

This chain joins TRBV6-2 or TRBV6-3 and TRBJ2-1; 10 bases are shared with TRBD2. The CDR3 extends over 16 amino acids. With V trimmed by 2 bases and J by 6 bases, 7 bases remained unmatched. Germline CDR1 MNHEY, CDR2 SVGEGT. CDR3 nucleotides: TGTGCCAGCAGTTACCTCGCTCGGACTAGCGGCAATGAGCAGTTCTTC. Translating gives CASSYLARTSGNEQFF.

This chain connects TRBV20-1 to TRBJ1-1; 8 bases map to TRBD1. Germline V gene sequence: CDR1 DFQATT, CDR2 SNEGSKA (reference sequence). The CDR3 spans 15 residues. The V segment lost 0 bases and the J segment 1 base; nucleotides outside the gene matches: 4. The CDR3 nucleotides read TGCAGTGCTAGAGAAACAGGGGGTGGGAACACTGAAGCTTTCTTT. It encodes CSARETGGGNTEAFF.

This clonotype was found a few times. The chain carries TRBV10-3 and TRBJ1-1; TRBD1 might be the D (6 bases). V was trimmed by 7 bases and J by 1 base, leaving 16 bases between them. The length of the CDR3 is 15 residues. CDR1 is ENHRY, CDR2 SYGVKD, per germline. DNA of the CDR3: TGTGCCATCACCGGGGACAAGGGAAAGAACACTGAAGCTTTCTTT. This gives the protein CAITGDKGKNTEAFF.

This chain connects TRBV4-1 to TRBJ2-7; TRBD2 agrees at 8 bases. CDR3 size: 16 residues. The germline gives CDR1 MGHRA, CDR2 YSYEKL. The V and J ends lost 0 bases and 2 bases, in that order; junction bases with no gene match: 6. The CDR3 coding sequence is TGCGCCAGCAGCCAAGAAGGATTAGCGGGGACCTACGAGCAGTACTTC. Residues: CASSQEGLAGTYEQYF.

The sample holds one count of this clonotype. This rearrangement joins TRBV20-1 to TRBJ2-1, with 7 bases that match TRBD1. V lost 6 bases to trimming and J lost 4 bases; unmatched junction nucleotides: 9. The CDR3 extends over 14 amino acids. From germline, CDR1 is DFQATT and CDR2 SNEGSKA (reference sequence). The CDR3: CSAEPGQDYNEQFF. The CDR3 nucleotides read TGCAGTGCGGAACCAGGACAGGATTACAATGAGCAGTTCTTC.

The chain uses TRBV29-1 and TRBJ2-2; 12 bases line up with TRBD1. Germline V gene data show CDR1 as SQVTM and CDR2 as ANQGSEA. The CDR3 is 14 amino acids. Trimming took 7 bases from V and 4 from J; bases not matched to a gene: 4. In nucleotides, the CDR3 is TGCAGCGCCGGGACAGGGGGCGCCACCGGGGAGCTGTTTTTT. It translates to CSAGTGGATGELFF.

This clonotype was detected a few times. CDR3 DNA sequence: TGCAGTGCGTTGGGACTAGCGGGAGGAGATTCCTACAATGAGCAGTTCTTC. Translated: CSALGLAGGDSYNEQFF. J is TRBJ2-1 and V is TRBV20-1; 15 nucleotides line up with TRBD2. The CDR3 sequence is 17 residues long. CDR1 and CDR2 (germline): DFQATT, SNEGSKA (reference sequence). J gave up 1 base and V 6 bases, and 7 bases lay outside the gene matches.